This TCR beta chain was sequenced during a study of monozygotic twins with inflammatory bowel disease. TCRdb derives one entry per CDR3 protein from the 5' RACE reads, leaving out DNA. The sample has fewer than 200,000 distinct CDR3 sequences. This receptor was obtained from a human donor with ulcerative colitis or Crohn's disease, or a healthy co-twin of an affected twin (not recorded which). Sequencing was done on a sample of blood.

The CDR3 region is CASSPPQGSIEGYTF. The genes are TRBV18 and TRBJ1-2; TCRdb proposes TRBD1, but this gene call is untestable without DNA. In germline, CDR1 is KGHSH, CDR2 LQKENI. This CDR3 spans 15 amino acids.